This T cell receptor beta chain is from a study of T cells in localized non-small cell lung cancer. Broader study findings: Tumor trailed uninvolved adjacent lung in T cell clonality, which peaked there.

Concerning this clone itself: Its antigen is unidentified.

The protocol was immunoSEQ multiplex PCR, while the TCRdb copy is restricted to in-frame clones and leaves out a portion. Of approximately 54,000 clones in the sample, around 86% were seen once. Germline assignment: CDR1 LNHDA and CDR2 SQIVND (reference sequence). The CDR3 has 14 residues. Trimming removed 3 bases from V and 4 bases from J; junction bases left unmatched: 3. The TCR comes from a woman aged 35-70 years with stage I lung adenocarcinoma. Sequencing was performed on peripheral blood, taken before any cancer treatment. The chain joins TRBV19 to TRBJ2-5, with TRBD2 matching 9 bases. The CDR3 DNA sequence: TGTGCCAGTAGTATGGGGACTAGCCCAGAGACCCAGTACTTC. This sequence encodes CASSMGTSPETQYF.